This T cell receptor (beta chain) was captured by sequencing in a study of blood T cell repertoires in COVID-19. Study summary: In each case, the material was cDNA or gDNA derived from T cells, B-cell-depleted T cells, or PBMCs.

Sequencing was performed with immunoSEQ multiplex PCR; in TCRdb, only in-frame clones are kept and a portion is missing. Here the sample spans about 220,000 clones, under 90% being singletons. Trimming cost V 5 bases and J 3 bases; bases outside gene matches: 10. The V gene's germline CDR1 is MNHEY and CDR2 SMNVEV (reference sequence). The CDR3 totals 16 residues. The specimen sequenced was peripheral blood. The clonotype comes from a woman aged 40 to 50 with active or convalescent COVID-19. V is TRBV27 and J is TRBJ2-3, with TRBD2 identical over 8 bases. CDR3 sequence (DNA): TGTGCCAGCAGTCCGCCCGGGAGGGGCCTAACAGATACGCAGTATTTT. Protein sequence: CASSPPGRGLTDTQYF.